The clone carrying this T cell receptor beta chain was detected only a few times. What it binds is not known. Germline trimming cut 6 bases from V and 5 bases from J; bases unmatched to any gene: 11. In germline, CDR1 is ENHRY, CDR2 SYGVKD. This CDR3 has 15 residues. This sample is drawn from a study of T cells after yellow fever vaccination. Study conclusions and caveats: Subsequent to the booster, the majority of primary-vaccination clones reappeared (around 96% CD4, approximately 90% CD8).

TCRdb passed the 5' RACE reads through MiXCR, listing each CDR3 protein once. Of hundreds of thousands of distinct CDR3 sequences listed, roughly an eighth are singletons. The rearrangement uses TRBV10-3 and TRBJ2-7; 9 positions agree with TRBD1. This TCR derives from a man aged 30 to 39 who received the YFV17D yellow fever vaccine. Specimen: PBMCs, collected on the day of the yellow fever booster vaccination. For the CDR3, the DNA is TGTGCCATCAGCCTTCAGGGACAGGGAAGTGACGAGCAGTACTTC. Translated, it gives CAISLQGQGSDEQYF.